The next 20 T cell receptor beta chains were all read from a single sample in a study of T cells expressing NK-cell markers. Reprocessing the 5' RACE reads, TCRdb reports a single entry for every CDR3 protein and omits DNA. This sample's clone table lists 300,000 to 450,000 distinct CDR3 sequences. The sample taken for sequencing was blood T cells: a sorted CD56 or NKG2C T cell subset, CD4+ or CD8+ T cells, or bulk PBMC T cells (not recorded which). These receptors originate from a man between 18 and 69 years old in good health.

CDR3 sequence reads: CATSSGREQFF. The J gene is TRBJ2-1, the V gene TRBV15. This CDR3 contains 11 residues. Germline V lookup: CDR1 LNHNV, CDR2 YYDKDF (reference sequence).

The chain employs TRBV2 and TRBJ2-1; the D call from TCRdb, TRBD2, cannot be confirmed without DNA. Germline V gives CDR1 SNHLY, CDR2 FYNNEI. This CDR3 has 17 amino acids. CDR3 sequence reads: CASSEALGAETRDEQFF.

The chain combines TRBV5-4 with TRBJ2-2. This CDR3 comprises 17 residues. CDR1 and CDR2 from the germline V gene are SGHNT and YYREEE (reference sequence). The CDR3 sequence: CASSLIQIPRGTGELFF. Looking up the rest from reference TRBV5-4 and TRBJ2-2 gives the full variable domain: ETGVTQSPTHLIKTRGQQVTLRCSSQSGHNTVSWYQQALGQGPQFIFQYYREEENGRGNFPPRFSGLQFPNYSSELNVNALELDDSALYLCASSLIQIPRGTGELFFGEGSRLTVL.

The rearrangement joins TRBV2 to TRBJ2-1; TCRdb indicates TRBD2, and absent DNA this call remains unverified. The CDR3 is 16 residues long. Germline assignment: CDR1 SNHLY and CDR2 FYNNEI. The CDR3 loop reads CASSEGSGGFYNEQFF. Full variable domain (missing parts from reference TRBV2 and TRBJ2-1): EPEVTQTPSHQVTQMGQEVILRCVPISNHLYFYWYRQILGQKVEFLVSFYNNEISEKSEIFDDQFSVERPDGSNFTLKIRSTKLEDSAMYFCASSEGSGGFYNEQFFGPGTRLTVL.

This chain links TRBV12-3 or TRBV12-4 with TRBJ2-3; the D gene TCRdb calls, TRBD1, cannot be checked with no DNA. The CDR3 has 14 amino acids. The CDR3 is CASSQGQATDTQYF.

The J gene is TRBJ2-1, the V gene TRBV6-1; the D call of TRBD1 rests on TCRdb alone, since no DNA is present to check it. CDR3 length equals 16 residues. The germline V gene encodes CDR1 MNHNS and CDR2 SASEGT. The CDR3 sequence is CASWDHLGSSYNEQFF.

The gene calls are TRBV7-9 and TRBJ2-3; absent DNA, TCRdb's TRBD1 call cannot be checked. Looked up from germline, CDR1 is SEHNR and CDR2 is FQNEAQ (reference sequence). The CDR3 runs 15 residues. Here the CDR3 reads CASSLERGDRIPQYF.

This chain joins TRBV9 and TRBJ2-5; TCRdb outputs TRBD1, but without DNA this stays unchecked. Germline CDR1 and CDR2: SGDLS and YYNGEE. The CDR3 consists of 15 residues. The CDR3 is CASSVEGGALETQYF.

The chain joins TRBV28 to TRBJ2-7; the D gene TCRdb calls, TRBD1, cannot be checked with no DNA. Per the germline V gene, CDR1 is MDHEN and CDR2 is SYDVKM. The CDR3 is 13 amino acids. CDR3 sequence reads: CASSNPVVDEQYF.

The J gene is TRBJ1-5, the V gene TRBV6-1; TCRdb's D gene call, TRBD1, goes unchecked for lack of DNA. The CDR3 runs to 13 residues. The germline V gene has CDR1 MNHNS and CDR2 SASEGT. The CDR3 loop is CASRTGYNQPQHF.

The gene calls are TRBV4-2 and TRBJ2-6; without DNA, the TCRdb call of TRBD1 cannot be checked. In germline, CDR1 is LGHNA, CDR2 YNFKEQ. This CDR3 comprises 17 residues. This chain's CDR3 is CASSQVNRGPGANVLTF.

The V call is TRBV28, the J call TRBJ1-2. CDR1 is MDHEN and CDR2 is SYDVKM in the germline V gene. This CDR3 spans 15 amino acids. CDR3 loop: CASSLHGPQDYGYTF.

The chain couples TRBV7-3 to TRBJ2-4; TCRdb returns TRBD1, unconfirmable since there is no DNA. The CDR3 is 13 residues long. Germline V gene data show CDR1 as SGHTA and CDR2 as FQGTGA. The CDR3 is CASSQDRGNIQYF.

The J gene is TRBJ2-3, the V gene TRBV11-2; TCRdb's D gene call, TRBD1, goes unchecked for lack of DNA. Germline V CDR1 and CDR2: SGHAT, FQNNGV. This CDR3 contains 18 residues. This CDR3 reads CASSLKRGRGGNLDTQYF.

This chain uses TRBV12-3 or TRBV12-4 with TRBJ1-1; the TRBD1 assignment by TCRdb is unverifiable without DNA. This CDR3 comprises 16 residues. CDR3 sequence reads: CASSFGRTGRNTEAFF.

V is TRBV7-7 and J is TRBJ2-7; the TCRdb call, TRBD2, lacks DNA for checking. CDR3 size: 13 residues. Per the germline V gene, CDR1 is SSHAT and CDR2 is FNYEAQ (reference sequence). The chain's CDR3 is CASSFGRDYEQYF.

The J gene is TRBJ1-1, the V gene TRBV2; the D gene TCRdb calls, TRBD1, cannot be checked with no DNA. The CDR3 spans 13 residues. CDR1 and CDR2 from the germline V gene are SNHLY and FYNNEI. CDR3 sequence reads: CASSDGSGLQAFF.

The chain recombines TRBV3-1 with TRBJ1-1. Germline lookup yields CDR1 LGHDT and CDR2 YNNKEL (reference sequence). The CDR3 sequence is 12 residues long. The CDR3: CASSLSSTEAFF.

V gene TRBV7-2 combines with J gene TRBJ2-2. CDR3 size: 12 residues. The germline V gene encodes CDR1 SGHTA and CDR2 FQGNSA. The CDR3: CASSFIGGELFF.

The chain combines TRBV7-2 with TRBJ2-7; TCRdb picks TRBD1, but there is no DNA to check that call. This CDR3 spans 15 amino acids. Looked up from germline, CDR1 is SGHTA and CDR2 is FQGNSA. CDR3 sequence: CASSRDKVSSYEQYF.